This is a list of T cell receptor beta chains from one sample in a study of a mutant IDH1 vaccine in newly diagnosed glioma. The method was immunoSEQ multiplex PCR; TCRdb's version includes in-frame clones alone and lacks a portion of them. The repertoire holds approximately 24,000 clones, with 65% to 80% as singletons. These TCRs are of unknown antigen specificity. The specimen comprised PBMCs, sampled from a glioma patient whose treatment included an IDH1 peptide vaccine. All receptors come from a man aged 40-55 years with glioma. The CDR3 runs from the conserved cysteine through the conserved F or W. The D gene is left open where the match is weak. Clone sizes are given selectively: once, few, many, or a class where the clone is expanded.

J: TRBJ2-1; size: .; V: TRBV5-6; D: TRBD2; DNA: TGTGCCAGCAGCTCCCTAGCGGGAGTAAGATTGAATGAGCAGTTCTTC; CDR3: CASSSLAGVRLNEQFF
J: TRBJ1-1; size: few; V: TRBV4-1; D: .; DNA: TGCGCCAGCAGCCAAGTAGTGCGGTTAGAAAACACTGAAGCTTTCTTT; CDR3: CASSQVVRLENTEAFF
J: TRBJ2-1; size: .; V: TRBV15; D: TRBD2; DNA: TGTGCCACCAGCAGAGAGTCCAGCGGGAGGGCCTTTAATGAGCAGTTCTTC; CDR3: CATSRESSGRAFNEQFF
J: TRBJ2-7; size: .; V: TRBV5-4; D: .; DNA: TGTGCCAGCAGCCGACCAGCCGGGGAGCAGTACTTC; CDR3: CASSRPAGEQYF
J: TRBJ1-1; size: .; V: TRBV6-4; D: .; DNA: TGTGCCAGCAGTGCGTCAGCTATGAACACTGAAGCTTTCTTT; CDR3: CASSASAMNTEAFF
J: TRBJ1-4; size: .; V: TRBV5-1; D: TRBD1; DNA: TGCGCCAGCAGCTGGACAGGGGAGAATGAAAAACTGTTTTTT; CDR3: CASSWTGENEKLFF
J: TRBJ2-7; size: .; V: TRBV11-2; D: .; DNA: TGTGCCAGCAGCTTAGACCGCTACGAGCAGTACTTC; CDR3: CASSLDRYEQYF
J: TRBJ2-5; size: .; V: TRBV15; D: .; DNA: TGTGCCACCAGCAGCGAGCGGTCTCCGAGGACCCAGTACTTC; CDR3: CATSSERSPRTQYF
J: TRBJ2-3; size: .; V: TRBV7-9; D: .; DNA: TGTGCCAGCCGAAGAGCGGGTAACACAGATACGCAGTATTTT; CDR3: CASRRAGNTDTQYF
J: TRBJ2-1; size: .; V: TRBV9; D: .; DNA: TGTGCCAGCAGCGCCTCTAGGATCAATGAGCAGTTCTTC; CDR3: CASSASRINEQFF
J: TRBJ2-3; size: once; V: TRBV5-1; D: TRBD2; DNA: TGCGCCAGCAGCTTGCAGTTGTCCGGGGGGACAGATACGCAGTATTTT; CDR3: CASSLQLSGGTDTQYF
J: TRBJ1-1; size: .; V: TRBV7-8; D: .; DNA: TGTGCCAGCAGCTTTTGGGGGGCTGAAGCTTTCTTT; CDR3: CASSFWGAEAFF
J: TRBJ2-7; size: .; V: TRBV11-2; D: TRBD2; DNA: TGTGCCAGCAGCCCCCGGACTAGCGGGAGCTCCTACGAGCAGTACTTC; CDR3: CASSPRTSGSSYEQYF
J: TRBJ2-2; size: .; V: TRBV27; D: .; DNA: TGTGCCACTTCCAACGTGGGGGCCCGGACCGGGGAGCTGTTTTTT; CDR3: CATSNVGARTGELFF
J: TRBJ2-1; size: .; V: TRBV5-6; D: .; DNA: TGTGCCAGCAGCTGGGGGGTAGGCAGCGCCTACAATGAGCAGTTCTTC; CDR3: CASSWGVGSAYNEQFF
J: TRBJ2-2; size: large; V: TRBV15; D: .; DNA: TGTGCCACCAGCAGAGATCGCGGTACCGGGGAGCTGTTTTTT; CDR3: CATSRDRGTGELFF
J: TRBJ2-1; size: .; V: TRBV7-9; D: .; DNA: TGTGCCAGCAGCTTGGGCCCTCTAGGCTCCTACAATGAGCAGTTCTTC; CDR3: CASSLGPLGSYNEQFF
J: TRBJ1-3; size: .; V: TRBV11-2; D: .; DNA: TGTGCCAGCAGCCCCACTTCGGGAGCCACCATATATTTT; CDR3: CASSPTSGATIYF
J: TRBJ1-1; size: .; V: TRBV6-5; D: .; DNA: TGTGCCAGCAGTTACTCTTCCAACACTGAAGCTTTCTTT; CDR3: CASSYSSNTEAFF
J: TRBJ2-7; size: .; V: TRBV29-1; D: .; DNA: TGCAGCGTTGAAGTGGGAGAGTCCTACGAGCAGTACTTC; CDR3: CSVEVGESYEQYF
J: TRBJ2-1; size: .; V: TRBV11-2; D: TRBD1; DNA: TGTGCCAGCAGCTCAGGGGACAGACAATACAATGAGCAGTTCTTC; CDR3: CASSSGDRQYNEQFF
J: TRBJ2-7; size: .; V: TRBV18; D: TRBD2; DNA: TGTGCCAGCTCACCACCTAGGCCTAGCGGGAGGGCACGCGAGCAGTACTTC; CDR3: CASSPPRPSGRAREQYF
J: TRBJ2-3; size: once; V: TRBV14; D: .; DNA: TGTGCCAGCAGCCAAGAGTGGGTCTACACCCCGGGCACAGATACGCAGTATTTT; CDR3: CASSQEWVYTPGTDTQYF
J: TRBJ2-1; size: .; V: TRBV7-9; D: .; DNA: TGTGCCAGCAGCTTAGTTGTCGGGCAGGGAGCCTACAATGAGCAGTTCTTC; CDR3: CASSLVVGQGAYNEQFF
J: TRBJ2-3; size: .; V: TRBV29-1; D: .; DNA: TGCAGCGTTGAAGGGGGACTCGGCTGGGATACGCAGTATTTT; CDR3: CSVEGGLGWDTQYF
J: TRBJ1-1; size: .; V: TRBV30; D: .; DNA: TGTGCCTGGAGCTTCACAGGAAAGAACACTGAAGCTTTCTTT; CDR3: CAWSFTGKNTEAFF
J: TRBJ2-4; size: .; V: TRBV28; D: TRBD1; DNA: TGTGCCAGCGACGGACAGGAGAAAAACATTCAGTACTTC; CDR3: CASDGQEKNIQYF
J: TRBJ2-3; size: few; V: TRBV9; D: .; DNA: TGTGCCAGCAGCGTAGACAGACCCGACACAGATACGCAGTATTTT; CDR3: CASSVDRPDTDTQYF
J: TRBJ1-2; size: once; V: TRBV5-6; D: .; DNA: TGTGCCAGCAGTCTGTTGGGCAAAGGCTACACCTTC; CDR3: CASSLLGKGYTF
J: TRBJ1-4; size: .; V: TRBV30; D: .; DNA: TGTGCCTGGAGTGTACGGGGGGCAACTAATGAAAAACTGTTTTTT; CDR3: CAWSVRGATNEKLFF
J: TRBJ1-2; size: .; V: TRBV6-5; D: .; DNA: TGTGCCAGCAGCCCCGGGCCAGGAACTGGCGGCTACACCTTC; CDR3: CASSPGPGTGGYTF
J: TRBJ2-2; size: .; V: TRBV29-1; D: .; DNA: TGCAGCGTAAGGGAGCCTAACACCGGGGAGCTGTTTTTT; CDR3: CSVREPNTGELFF
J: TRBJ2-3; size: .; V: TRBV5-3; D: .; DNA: TGTGCCAGCAGCGAACGGGACACCACAGATACGCAGTATTTT; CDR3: CASSERDTTDTQYF
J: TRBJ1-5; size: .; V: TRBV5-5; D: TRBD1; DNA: TGTGCCAGCAGCTCAGGACAGGGGGGCAATCAGCCCCAGCATTTT; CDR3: CASSSGQGGNQPQHF
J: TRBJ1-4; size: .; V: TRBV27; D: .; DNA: TGTGCCAGCAGGACAACTAATGAAAAACTGTTTTTT; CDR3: CASRTTNEKLFF
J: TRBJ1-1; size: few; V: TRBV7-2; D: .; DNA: TGTGCCAGCAGCTTAGTTGGGTTTCCTCAGGAAGCTTTCTTT; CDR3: CASSLVGFPQEAFF
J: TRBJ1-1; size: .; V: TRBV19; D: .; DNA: TGTGCCAGTAGTCGACGGACGGACACTGAAGCTTTCTTT; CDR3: CASSRRTDTEAFF
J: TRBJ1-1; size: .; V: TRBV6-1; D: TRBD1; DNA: TGTGCCAGCAGTGAACGGCAGGGGGCGATCACTGAAGCTTTCTTT; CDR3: CASSERQGAITEAFF
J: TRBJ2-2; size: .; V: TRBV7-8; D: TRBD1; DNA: TGTGCCAGCAGAAACAGGGGTGGTACCGGGGAGCTGTTTTTT; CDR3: CASRNRGGTGELFF
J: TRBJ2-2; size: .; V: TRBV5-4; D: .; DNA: TGTGCCAGCACCGAAAAGGAAGGGACCGGGGAGCTGTTTTTT; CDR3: CASTEKEGTGELFF
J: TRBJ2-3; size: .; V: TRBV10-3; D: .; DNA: TGTGCCATCAGTGGGGGGACGCCCACCCCTACGGGAGATACGCAGTATTTT; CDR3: CAISGGTPTPTGDTQYF
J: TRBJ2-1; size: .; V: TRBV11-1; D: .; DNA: TGTGCCAGCAGCCGGGACCCGCACAATGAGCAGTTCTTC; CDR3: CASSRDPHNEQFF
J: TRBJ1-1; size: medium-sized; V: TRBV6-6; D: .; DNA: TGTGCCAGCAGTTACCAATCCAGGGGAGGGGAAGCTTTCTTT; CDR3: CASSYQSRGGEAFF
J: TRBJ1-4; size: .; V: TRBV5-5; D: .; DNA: TGTGCCAGCAGCTTCGGGACAACGAATGAAAAACTGTTTTTT; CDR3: CASSFGTTNEKLFF
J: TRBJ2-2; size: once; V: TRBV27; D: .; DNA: TGTGCCAGCAGTTTTTGGACAGTGAACACCGGGGAGCTGTTTTTT; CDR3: CASSFWTVNTGELFF
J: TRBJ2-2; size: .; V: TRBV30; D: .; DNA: TGTGCCTGCACGAGGTATGAGCGGCCCGGGGAGCTGTTTTTT; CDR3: CACTRYERPGELFF
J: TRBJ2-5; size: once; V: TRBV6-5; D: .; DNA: TGTGCCAGCAGAGGGACCCCCCAGACCCAGTACTTC; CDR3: CASRGTPQTQYF
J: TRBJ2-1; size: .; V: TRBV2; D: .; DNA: TGTGCCAGCAAGAAGGGGGTACGGAATGAGCAGTTCTTC; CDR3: CASKKGVRNEQFF
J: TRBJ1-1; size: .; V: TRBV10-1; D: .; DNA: TGCGCCAGCAGTGACAGCAGGACTGAAGCTTTCTTT; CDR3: CASSDSRTEAFF
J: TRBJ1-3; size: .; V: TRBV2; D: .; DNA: TGTGCCACCGAAAAATGGAGTCCTGAGGGAGGAAACACCATATATTTT; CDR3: CATEKWSPEGGNTIYF
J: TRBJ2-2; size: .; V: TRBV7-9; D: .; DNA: TGTGCCAGCAGCTCCCCCCCCGGAGGCCCGAACACCGGGGAGCTGTTTTTT; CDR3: CASSSPPGGPNTGELFF
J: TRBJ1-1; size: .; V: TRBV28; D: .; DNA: TGTGCCAGCAGTTTACGGACCCGAGGCACTGAAGCTTTCTTT; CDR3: CASSLRTRGTEAFF
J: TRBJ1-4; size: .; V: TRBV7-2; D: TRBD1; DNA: TGTGCCAGCAGCCCGAACAGGGGGCTGAATGAAAAACTGTTTTTT; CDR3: CASSPNRGLNEKLFF
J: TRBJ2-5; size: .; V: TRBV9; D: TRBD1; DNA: TGTGCCAGCAGCCCGGGACAGCCTGCGGAGACCCAGTACTTC; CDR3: CASSPGQPAETQYF
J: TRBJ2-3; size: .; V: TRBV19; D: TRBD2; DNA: TGTGCCAGTAGTACCGGGACTAGCGGGACCGATACGCAGTATTTT; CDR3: CASSTGTSGTDTQYF